A selection of T cell receptor beta chains follows, all from one sample in a study of blood T cell repertoires in COVID-19. Only in-frame clones appear in the TCRdb table, and some are missing; sequencing was by immunoSEQ multiplex PCR. The table lists about 190,000 clones, 65% to 85% of them singletons, with under 4% in the top ten. Sequenced: PBMCs or T cells enriched from blood (not recorded which). All receptors come from a woman aged 30 to 39 who had recovered from COVID-19. CDR3s include the opening cysteine and the closing phenylalanine or tryptophan. The order of the fields is D gene, V gene, J gene, clone size, CDR3 DNA, CDR3 protein. A D gene is named only where the DNA matches it firmly. Expanded clones get a size class; other rows say once, few or many, or leave the size out.

d_gene: -; v_gene: TRBV27; j_gene: TRBJ2-7; abundance: -; CDR3nt: TGTGCCAGCACTGAGGGTTACGAGCAGTACTTC; CDR3aa: CASTEGYEQYF
d_gene: TRBD2; v_gene: TRBV11-3; j_gene: TRBJ2-3; abundance: -; CDR3nt: TGTGCCAGCAGCTCACGGGGGGACACAGATACGCAGTATTTT; CDR3aa: CASSSRGDTDTQYF
d_gene: TRBD1; v_gene: TRBV5-4; j_gene: TRBJ1-2; abundance: -; CDR3nt: TGTGCCAGCAGCAGAAAGACAGGGGGCAGTAGCTATGGCTACACCTTC; CDR3aa: CASSRKTGGSSYGYTF
d_gene: -; v_gene: TRBV2; j_gene: TRBJ1-1; abundance: -; CDR3nt: TGTGCCAGCAGTGAGATATCAGGGCACACTGAAGCTTTCTTT; CDR3aa: CASSEISGHTEAFF
d_gene: -; v_gene: TRBV4-2; j_gene: TRBJ2-2; abundance: -; CDR3nt: TGTGCCAGCAGCCAAGATTCAGGGAACGCAAACACCGGGGAGCTGTTTTTT; CDR3aa: CASSQDSGNANTGELFF
d_gene: TRBD1; v_gene: TRBV27; j_gene: TRBJ1-2; abundance: -; CDR3nt: TGTGCCAGCAGTTTTACAGGGGATAACTATGGCTACACCTTC; CDR3aa: CASSFTGDNYGYTF
d_gene: TRBD1; v_gene: TRBV9; j_gene: TRBJ2-7; abundance: -; CDR3nt: TGTGCCAGCAGCCCCTCGGACAGGACGAATCCCTACGAGCAGTACTTC; CDR3aa: CASSPSDRTNPYEQYF
d_gene: TRBD2; v_gene: TRBV5-6; j_gene: TRBJ2-5; abundance: -; CDR3nt: TGTGCCAGCAGCTTGGGACTAGCGGGGGGGCATAGGGAGACCCAGTACTTC; CDR3aa: CASSLGLAGGHRETQYF
d_gene: TRBD1; v_gene: TRBV5-1; j_gene: TRBJ1-5; abundance: -; CDR3nt: TGCGCCAGCAGCCAGGACAGGGATCAGCCCCAGCATTTT; CDR3aa: CASSQDRDQPQHF
d_gene: TRBD1; v_gene: TRBV7-2; j_gene: TRBJ2-5; abundance: -; CDR3nt: TGTGCCAGCAGCTTAGTAAGGGGGCGAGAAGAGACCCAGTACTTC; CDR3aa: CASSLVRGREETQYF
d_gene: -; v_gene: TRBV19; j_gene: TRBJ2-4; abundance: -; CDR3nt: TGTGCCAGTACAACCCCCGGCGGTCGGGGAACCAAAAACATTCAGTACTTC; CDR3aa: CASTTPGGRGTKNIQYF
d_gene: -; v_gene: TRBV27; j_gene: TRBJ1-5; abundance: -; CDR3nt: TGTGCCAGCAGTTTTGGACAGAGCAATCAGCCCCAGCATTTT; CDR3aa: CASSFGQSNQPQHF
d_gene: -; v_gene: TRBV12-3/TRBV12-4; j_gene: TRBJ1-1; abundance: -; CDR3nt: TGTGCCAGCAGTTTCGGCACTGAAGCTTTCTTT; CDR3aa: CASSFGTEAFF
d_gene: -; v_gene: TRBV9; j_gene: TRBJ2-1; abundance: -; CDR3nt: TGTGCCAGCAGCGGGCTCAGCAGGGAGCAGTTCTTC; CDR3aa: CASSGLSREQFF
d_gene: -; v_gene: TRBV10-1; j_gene: TRBJ2-3; abundance: -; CDR3nt: TGCGCCAGCAGTGAGTGGCAGGGGACCGCAGATACGCAGTATTTT; CDR3aa: CASSEWQGTADTQYF
d_gene: TRBD1; v_gene: TRBV5-1; j_gene: TRBJ1-1; abundance: -; CDR3nt: TGCGCCAGCAGCCTAGAGATTACCCGGGACAGGGTTCTTCGCACTGAAGCTTTCTTT; CDR3aa: CASSLEITRDRVLRTEAFF
d_gene: -; v_gene: TRBV19; j_gene: TRBJ2-3; abundance: -; CDR3nt: TGTGCCAGCCAGACGGGGAACACAGATACGCAGTATTTT; CDR3aa: CASQTGNTDTQYF
d_gene: TRBD1; v_gene: TRBV15; j_gene: TRBJ1-2; abundance: -; CDR3nt: TGTGCCACCAGCAGGGGACAGACGGTGGCTGGCTACACCTTC; CDR3aa: CATSRGQTVAGYTF
d_gene: -; v_gene: TRBV9; j_gene: TRBJ2-3; abundance: few; CDR3nt: TGTGCCAGCAGCGGGCTGAAGGAGTCCGGGTTAGGAGATACGCAGTATTTT; CDR3aa: CASSGLKESGLGDTQYF
d_gene: TRBD1; v_gene: TRBV11-3; j_gene: TRBJ2-5; abundance: -; CDR3nt: TGTGCCAGCAGCTTATCAGGGGGCCAAGAGACCCAGTACTTC; CDR3aa: CASSLSGGQETQYF
d_gene: TRBD1; v_gene: TRBV9; j_gene: TRBJ1-4; abundance: -; CDR3nt: TGTGCCAGCAGTGATTGGACAGGGACCTCAACTAATGAAAAACTGTTTTTT; CDR3aa: CASSDWTGTSTNEKLFF
d_gene: -; v_gene: TRBV6-4; j_gene: TRBJ2-2; abundance: -; CDR3nt: TGTGCCAGCAAGAAACAGCAGAACACCGGGGAGCTGTTTTTT; CDR3aa: CASKKQQNTGELFF
d_gene: -; v_gene: TRBV3-1/TRBV3-2; j_gene: TRBJ1-1; abundance: once; CDR3nt: TGTGCCAGCAGCCAAGATATCGGGGGGATTAAGGACACTGAAGCTTTCTTT; CDR3aa: CASSQDIGGIKDTEAFF
d_gene: -; v_gene: TRBV2; j_gene: TRBJ2-4; abundance: -; CDR3nt: TGTGCCACCTCCTCAACTGGCGGGGCCGTCAAAAACATTCAGTACTTC; CDR3aa: CATSSTGGAVKNIQYF
d_gene: -; v_gene: TRBV7-2; j_gene: TRBJ2-2; abundance: -; CDR3nt: TGTGCCAGCAGCTTAGGGGGGGCCGGGGAGCTGTTTTTT; CDR3aa: CASSLGGAGELFF
d_gene: TRBD1; v_gene: TRBV4-2; j_gene: TRBJ1-5; abundance: few; CDR3nt: TGTGCCAGCAGCCAAGAAGCGACAGGGACCAATCAGCCCCAGCATTTT; CDR3aa: CASSQEATGTNQPQHF
d_gene: TRBD2; v_gene: TRBV6-5; j_gene: TRBJ2-5; abundance: -; CDR3nt: TGTGCCAGCAGCCCAGGACTAGCGGGAGTAGAGACCCAGTACTTC; CDR3aa: CASSPGLAGVETQYF
d_gene: TRBD1; v_gene: TRBV18; j_gene: TRBJ1-4; abundance: -; CDR3nt: TGTGCCAGCTCACTGGGGAGACAGGGGGGACGAGAAAAACTGTTTTTT; CDR3aa: CASSLGRQGGREKLFF
d_gene: -; v_gene: TRBV10-2; j_gene: TRBJ2-5; abundance: -; CDR3nt: TGCGCCAGCAGTGCTGTGGAGACCCAGTACTTC; CDR3aa: CASSAVETQYF
d_gene: TRBD1; v_gene: TRBV28; j_gene: TRBJ2-1; abundance: -; CDR3nt: TGTGCCAGCAGCCTTTCGGGACAGTGGAATGAGCAGTTCTTC; CDR3aa: CASSLSGQWNEQFF
d_gene: -; v_gene: TRBV19; j_gene: TRBJ1-2; abundance: -; CDR3nt: TGTGCCAGTAGTGCAGGCCGGGGGGCCTTCGGCTACACCTTC; CDR3aa: CASSAGRGAFGYTF
d_gene: TRBD1; v_gene: TRBV13; j_gene: TRBJ1-6; abundance: -; CDR3nt: TGTGCCAGTCACCAGGGGGCGAAGAATTCACCCCTCCACTTT; CDR3aa: CASHQGAKNSPLHF
d_gene: TRBD2; v_gene: TRBV9; j_gene: TRBJ2-1; abundance: -; CDR3nt: TGTGCCAGCAGCGTACGGCGGGAGGGCTACTTTGAGCAGTTCTTC; CDR3aa: CASSVRREGYFEQFF
d_gene: -; v_gene: TRBV28; j_gene: TRBJ1-2; abundance: -; CDR3nt: TGTGCCAGCAGTCCCCTAGTGGGGCCTTCCTATGGCTACACCTTC; CDR3aa: CASSPLVGPSYGYTF
d_gene: TRBD2; v_gene: TRBV5-1; j_gene: TRBJ2-3; abundance: -; CDR3nt: TGCGCCAGCAGCCCGGTCGGCGGGAGGGCGTTGGGAAGCACAGATACGCAGTATTTT; CDR3aa: CASSPVGGRALGSTDTQYF
d_gene: -; v_gene: TRBV6-5; j_gene: TRBJ1-1; abundance: -; CDR3nt: TGTGCCAGCAGTATCGGACAGATGAACACTGAAGCTTTCTTT; CDR3aa: CASSIGQMNTEAFF
d_gene: TRBD2; v_gene: TRBV5-1; j_gene: TRBJ2-1; abundance: -; CDR3nt: TGCGCCAGCAGCTTGGTGCGTCCTAGCGGGATCAATGAGCAGTTCTTC; CDR3aa: CASSLVRPSGINEQFF
d_gene: TRBD2; v_gene: TRBV7-2; j_gene: TRBJ2-7; abundance: -; CDR3nt: TGTGCCAGCAGCTTAGCGCACTATAACGCGGGAGGGAGCTACGAGCAGTACTTC; CDR3aa: CASSLAHYNAGGSYEQYF
d_gene: -; v_gene: TRBV28; j_gene: TRBJ1-2; abundance: -; CDR3nt: TGTGCCAGCAGTTTATTTGCGGGGAGTTACTATGGCTACACCTTC; CDR3aa: CASSLFAGSYYGYTF
d_gene: -; v_gene: TRBV7-9; j_gene: TRBJ2-7; abundance: -; CDR3nt: TGTGCCAGCTCCCCCCACAGGGCCACCTACGAGCAGTACTTC; CDR3aa: CASSPHRATYEQYF
d_gene: TRBD2; v_gene: TRBV3-1/TRBV3-2; j_gene: TRBJ2-3; abundance: few; CDR3nt: TGTGCCAGCAGCCAAGTTCTAGCGGCTAGCACAGATACGCAGTATTTT; CDR3aa: CASSQVLAASTDTQYF
d_gene: TRBD1; v_gene: TRBV29-1; j_gene: TRBJ2-3; abundance: once; CDR3nt: TGCAGCGCTCCGGGACAGGGCACAGATACGCAGTATTTT; CDR3aa: CSAPGQGTDTQYF
d_gene: -; v_gene: TRBV7-3; j_gene: TRBJ2-1; abundance: -; CDR3nt: TGTGCCAGCAGCTCCGCTATAGAAGATGAGCAGTTCTTC; CDR3aa: CASSSAIEDEQFF
d_gene: TRBD1; v_gene: TRBV5-1; j_gene: TRBJ1-2; abundance: -; CDR3nt: TGCGCCAGCAGCTCCGAGGGACAGGGGAACGGCTACACCTTC; CDR3aa: CASSSEGQGNGYTF
d_gene: TRBD2; v_gene: TRBV7-2; j_gene: TRBJ2-7; abundance: -; CDR3nt: TGTGCCAGCAGCTTAGTAGCCATAGCGGGAGATCTCGAGCAGTACTTC; CDR3aa: CASSLVAIAGDLEQYF
d_gene: -; v_gene: TRBV7-2; j_gene: TRBJ1-2; abundance: -; CDR3nt: TGTGCCAGCAGCTTAGTAGGGGGTGACTCCTATGGCTACACCTTC; CDR3aa: CASSLVGGDSYGYTF
d_gene: TRBD1; v_gene: TRBV29-1; j_gene: TRBJ2-7; abundance: few; CDR3nt: TGCAGCGTCGCCGGGACAGGGGGCGCCTACGAGCAGTACTTC; CDR3aa: CSVAGTGGAYEQYF
d_gene: -; v_gene: TRBV12-3/TRBV12-4; j_gene: TRBJ1-1; abundance: -; CDR3nt: TGTGCCAGCAGGTTACGTGGGCTCACTGAAGCTTTCTTT; CDR3aa: CASRLRGLTEAFF
d_gene: TRBD1; v_gene: TRBV2; j_gene: TRBJ2-7; abundance: -; CDR3nt: TGTGCCAGCCGACCAGGGACAGTTCCCAACGAGCAGTACTTC; CDR3aa: CASRPGTVPNEQYF
d_gene: TRBD1; v_gene: TRBV5-1; j_gene: TRBJ1-4; abundance: -; CDR3nt: TGCGCCAGCAGCGTACCGGGACAGGGAAATGAAAAACTGTTTTTT; CDR3aa: CASSVPGQGNEKLFF
d_gene: -; v_gene: TRBV7-9; j_gene: TRBJ1-2; abundance: -; CDR3nt: TGTGCCAGCAGCTTAGAGGGCGGCGGGTATGGCTACACCTTC; CDR3aa: CASSLEGGGYGYTF
d_gene: -; v_gene: TRBV6-5; j_gene: TRBJ1-5; abundance: -; CDR3nt: TGTGCCAGCAGTTACTCGGGCAGGCCACATCAGCCCCAGCATTTT; CDR3aa: CASSYSGRPHQPQHF
d_gene: TRBD1; v_gene: TRBV5-1; j_gene: TRBJ1-4; abundance: -; CDR3nt: TGCGCCAGCAGCTTGGGGGACAGGGAGGGGAATAATGAAAAACTGTTTTTT; CDR3aa: CASSLGDREGNNEKLFF
d_gene: -; v_gene: TRBV10-2; j_gene: TRBJ1-1; abundance: -; CDR3nt: TGCGCCAGCAGTGACAGGGGAAACACTGAAGCTTTCTTT; CDR3aa: CASSDRGNTEAFF
d_gene: -; v_gene: TRBV7-8; j_gene: TRBJ2-5; abundance: -; CDR3nt: TGTGCCACCCTAGGGTACCGGGACACGAAACAAGAGACCCAGTACTTC; CDR3aa: CATLGYRDTKQETQYF